The 21 T cell receptor beta chains listed next were all sequenced from one sample in a study of T cell responses to AZD1222 COVID-19 vaccine. Produced via immunoSEQ multiplex PCR; TCRdb's table is partial and in-frame only. The sample contains around 140,000 clones, 91% of which appear only once. The sequenced sample was peripheral blood, obtained 28 days after the second AZD1222 dose. The source of these receptors is an adult who received the AZD1222 COVID-19 vaccine.

This clone came up once. The V gene is TRBV18, the J gene TRBJ1-4; D not resolved. The CDR3 sequence is 15 residues long. The V gene's germline CDR1 is KGHSH and CDR2 LQKENI. Trimming left V 4 bases short and J 6 bases short, with 15 bases between. Here the CDR3 DNA reads TGTGCCAGCTCACTCATGACGGATGCAGATGAAAAACTGTTTTTT. Encoded protein: CASSLMTDADEKLFF. Combining the CDR3 with reference TRBV18 and TRBJ1-4 gives the whole variable domain NAGVMQNPRHLVRRRGQEARLRCSPMKGHSHVYWYRQLPEEGLKFMVYLQKENIIDESGMPKERFSAEFPKEGPSILRIQQVVRGDSAAYFCASSLMTDADEKLFFGSGTQLSVL.

The chain couples TRBV6-5 to TRBJ1-1; D not resolved. Trimming left V 9 bases short and J 0 bases short, with 11 bases between. This CDR3 has 13 residues. Germline assignment: CDR1 MNHEY and CDR2 SVGAGI. CDR3 in amino acids: CASRGSVNTEAFF. CDR3 sequence (DNA): TGTGCCAGTCGAGGGTCGGTGAACACTGAAGCTTTCTTT.

The gene calls are TRBV2 and TRBJ1-5, with D possibly being TRBD1 (5 bases). V was shortened by 7 bases and J by 2 bases, with 18 bases between the two germline ends. The CDR3 extends over 16 amino acids. The germline CDR1 and CDR2 sequences are SNHLY and FYNNEI. Here the CDR3 DNA reads TGTGCCAGCACTCCCGAAGGCGGGGGGGGCAATCAGCCCCAGCATTTT. Translating gives CASTPEGGGGNQPQHF.

The chain carries TRBV19 and TRBJ2-7, with D possibly being TRBD1 or TRBD2 (5 bases each). Trimming removed 5 bases from V and 1 base from J, with 27 bases in between. This CDR3 has 19 amino acids. Germline-derived CDR1 and CDR2 are LNHDA and SQIVND (reference sequence). CDR3 region: CASSRRSPRSTEGSYEQYF. CDR3 DNA sequence: TGTGCCAGTAGTCGGCGAAGCCCCCGCAGTACTGAGGGGTCCTACGAGCAGTACTTC.

This chain connects TRBV3-1 (or the pseudogene TRBV3-2) to TRBJ1-1; 7 bases match TRBD1. The V segment lost 3 bases and the J segment 1 base; nucleotides outside the gene matches: 2. The CDR3 totals 14 residues. Germline V gene lookup returns CDR1 LGHDT and CDR2 YNNKEL (reference sequence). CDR3 region: CASSHRQGNTEAFF. The CDR3 bases are TGTGCCAGCAGCCACCGACAGGGGAACACTGAAGCTTTCTTT.

The genes are TRBV6-5 and TRBJ1-5; tentatively, D is TRBD1 (6 bases). This CDR3 has 14 residues. Between the trimmed V and J ends, which lost 6 bases and 3 bases, there was a span of 12 bases. Looked up from germline, CDR1 is MNHEY and CDR2 is SVGAGI. The CDR3 nucleotides read TGTGCCAGCAGGCTGACAGGAGTCAATCAGCCCCAGCATTTT. Amino acid sequence: CASRLTGVNQPQHF.

J is TRBJ1-6 and V is TRBV6-1; possible D gene TRBD1, 5 bases. The length of the CDR3 is 15 residues. Germline V gene sequence: CDR1 MNHNS, CDR2 SASEGT. Trimming shortened V by 0 bases and J by 7 bases, and 10 bases separated the two germline ends. The DNA for the CDR3 is TGTGCCAGCAGTGAAGCAGGGGTGTGGAATTCACCCCTCCACTTT. Protein: CASSEAGVWNSPLHF.

The rearrangement joins TRBV7-2 to TRBJ2-1, with D hard to call. Germline assignment: CDR1 SGHTA and CDR2 FQGNSA. The CDR3 loop spans 13 amino acids. The V gene lost 7 bases and the J gene lost 9 bases, with 16 bases spanning the gap. CDR3 sequence: CASTSIGLSEQFF. The DNA for the CDR3 is TGTGCCAGCACAAGCATAGGTCTCAGTGAGCAGTTCTTC. Combining the CDR3 with reference TRBV7-2 and TRBJ2-1 gives the whole variable domain GAGVSQSPSNKVTEKGKDVELRCDPISGHTALYWYRQSLGQGLEFLIYFQGNSAPDKSGLPSDRFSAERTGGSVSTLTIQRTQQEDSAVYLCASTSIGLSEQFFGPGTRLTVL.

The chain links TRBV11-1 to TRBJ2-7; perhaps D is TRBD1 or TRBD2 (5 bases each). CDR3 length: 14 amino acids. The V gene's germline CDR1 is SGHAT and CDR2 FQDESV (reference sequence). Between the trimmed V and J ends, which lost 1 base and 5 bases, there was a span of 12 bases. CDR3 DNA sequence: TGTGCCAGCAGCTTAGGAGCCGGGACGAACGAGCAGTACTTC. Its translation: CASSLGAGTNEQYF.

The genes are TRBV5-4 and TRBJ2-1; 7 nucleotides align to TRBD2. The V gene end was trimmed by 0 bases and the J gene end by 5 bases; junction bases not matched to a gene: 11. Germline CDR1 reads SGHNT; CDR2 reads YYREEE (reference sequence). This CDR3 has 17 residues. CDR3 protein: CASSLARGVAGDNEQFF. The CDR3 nucleotides are TGTGCCAGCAGCTTGGCCCGCGGGGTGGCGGGGGACAATGAGCAGTTCTTC.

CDR3 sequence: CAWSVTGPGDGYTF. In DNA, the CDR3 is TGTGCCTGGAGTGTAACCGGGCCTGGAGATGGCTACACCTTC. J is TRBJ1-2 and V is TRBV30; D remains ambiguous. The V gene lost 0 bases and the J gene lost 6 bases, with 14 bases spanning the gap. This CDR3 has 14 residues. Germline V CDR1 and CDR2: GTSNPN, SVGIG (reference sequence).

The V call is TRBV19, the J call TRBJ1-2, with D perhaps TRBD1 (5 bases). CDR1 and CDR2 (germline): LNHDA, SQIVND (reference sequence). The CDR3 consists of 14 residues. Trimming removed 5 bases from V and 2 bases from J, with 12 bases in between. The CDR3 nucleotides read TGTGCCAGTAGTCCAGGGCAGATAAACTATGGCTACACCTTC. Translation: CASSPGQINYGYTF.

The chain joins TRBV2 to TRBJ2-1, with TRBD1 identical over 8 bases. V lost 6 bases to trimming and J lost 2 bases; unmatched junction nucleotides: 6. This CDR3 has 15 amino acids. CDR1 is SNHLY and CDR2 is FYNNEI in the germline V gene. The CDR3 DNA is TGTGCCAGCAGCATACCAGGGGGCCCCTACAATGAGCAGTTCTTC. Translation gives CASSIPGGPYNEQFF.

This chain joins TRBV2 and TRBJ1-2; possibly TRBD1 for D (6 bases). Per the germline V gene, CDR1 is SNHLY and CDR2 is FYNNEI. Trimming stripped 3 bases from V and 7 bases from J, with 18 bases between. The CDR3 loop spans 15 amino acids. The CDR3 region has the DNA TGTGCCAGCAGTGAGCTCTCCGGGACACTGACTGGCTACACCTTC. The encoded protein is CASSELSGTLTGYTF.

The rearrangement joins TRBV30 to TRBJ2-5, with D possibly matching TRBD1 (6 bases). V lost 4 bases and J 0 bases, leaving 9 bases between the germline ends. Germline V lookup: CDR1 GTSNPN, CDR2 SVGIG (reference sequence). The CDR3 is 13 amino acids. The DNA of the CDR3 is TGTGCCTGGATAGGACAGAACCAAGAGACCCAGTACTTC. This sequence encodes CAWIGQNQETQYF.

The CDR3 region is CASSEDSRSYNSPLHF. CDR3 in DNA: TGTGCCAGCAGTGAGGACAGCCGCTCCTATAATTCACCCCTCCACTTT. The chain is built from TRBV28 and TRBJ1-6; perhaps TRBD1 as D (6 bases). The CDR3 is 16 residues long. Germline CDR1 MDHEN, CDR2 SYDVKM. Trimming took off 5 bases at V and 0 bases at J, with 11 bases between the two ends.

This chain uses TRBV11-2 with TRBJ2-1; 10 bases fit TRBD2. Germline CDR1 is SGHAT and CDR2 is FQNNGV. The CDR3 is 17 residues long. The V and J ends lost 6 bases and 8 bases, in that order; junction bases with no gene match: 16. The CDR3 nucleotides are TGTGCCAGCAGACCTAGCGGGAGAAATTTGCGGGGCGATGAGCAGTTCTTC. Its translation: CASRPSGRNLRGDEQFF.

This clone was seen once. The chain couples TRBV6-5 to TRBJ2-5; 9 positions agree with TRBD2. Trimming cost V 6 bases and J 4 bases; bases outside gene matches: 9. The CDR3 totals 15 residues. CDR1 is MNHEY and CDR2 is SVGAGI in the germline V gene. The CDR3 reads CASSWERGAAETQYF. CDR3 DNA sequence: TGTGCCAGCAGCTGGGAGCGGGGGGCCGCAGAGACCCAGTACTTC.

The J gene is TRBJ1-2, the V gene TRBV5-1, with D possibly TRBD1 on 6 matching bases. V lost 2 bases to trimming and J lost 8 bases, with 10 bases between them. The CDR3 runs 12 residues. From germline, CDR1 is SGHRS and CDR2 YFSETQ. The CDR3 DNA is TGCGCCAGCAGCTTACAAGGGGGAGGCTACACCTTC. This translates into CASSLQGGGYTF.

The chain carries TRBV5-4 and TRBJ2-5; 7 nucleotides align to TRBD2. The CDR3 totals 15 residues. Germline-derived CDR1 and CDR2 are SGHNT and YYREEE (reference sequence). Unmatched junction bases numbered 7, after V lost 4 bases and J lost 1 base. CDR3 amino acids: CASSPPGTTQETQYF. For the CDR3, the DNA is TGTGCCAGCAGCCCCCCTGGGACTACCCAAGAGACCCAGTACTTC.

The V gene is TRBV3-1 (or the pseudogene TRBV3-2), the J gene TRBJ1-3, with 7 bases aligning to TRBD1. CDR3 length: 17 residues. J lost 3 bases, V lost 1 base, and 9 bases had no gene match. Germline lookup yields CDR1 LGHDT and CDR2 YNNKEL (reference sequence). In DNA, the CDR3 is TGTGCCAGCAGCCAAGCTCCCTTACAGGGGCGTGGAAACACCATATATTTT. It translates to CASSQAPLQGRGNTIYF.